This passage covers 17 T cell receptor beta chains from one sample sequenced in a study of T cell responses to AZD1222 COVID-19 vaccine. Sequencing was performed with immunoSEQ multiplex PCR; in TCRdb, only in-frame clones are kept and a portion is missing. The profile covers roughly 56,000 clones, with 70% to 90% appearing a single time and over 13% taken by the ten largest. This specimen was peripheral blood, taken on day 0 of AZD1222 vaccination. The receptors come from an adult in good health.

CDR3 nucleotides: TGTGCCAGTAGTATAGACCCCCTACAGGGGGCGGTGAATGAGCAGTTCTTC. Amino acids: CASSIDPLQGAVNEQFF. The rearrangement joins TRBV19 to TRBJ2-1; 9 bases line up with TRBD1. Germline CDR1 reads LNHDA; CDR2 reads SQIVND (reference sequence). The junction had 10 bases not matched to a gene; V was cut back by 0 bases and J by 7 bases. The CDR3 contains 17 residues. Full variable domain (rest looked up from reference TRBV19 and TRBJ2-1): DGGITQSPKYLFRKEGQNVTLSCEQNLNHDAMYWYRQDPGQGLRLIYYSQIVNDFQKGDIAEGYSVSREKKESFPLTVTSAQKNPTAFYLCASSIDPLQGAVNEQFFGPGTRLTVL.

The chain employs TRBV25-1 and TRBJ1-6; tentatively, D is TRBD1 (5 bases). There are 16 residues in the CDR3. V was trimmed by 0 bases and J by 8 bases, leaving 14 bases between them. Germline CDR1 and CDR2: MGHDK and SYGVNS. The CDR3 loop reads CASSEYGALPDSPLHF. CDR3 in DNA: TGTGCCAGCAGTGAATATGGGGCCCTCCCAGATTCACCCCTCCACTTT.

The V gene is TRBV9, the J gene TRBJ2-2; D remains unclear. Deletions cut 0 bases from V and 6 bases from J, with 6 bases between. Germline V gene lookup returns CDR1 SGDLS and CDR2 YYNGEE. This CDR3 is built from 13 residues. DNA for the CDR3: TGTGCCAGCAGCGTAGAGCCCGCCGGGGAGCTGTTTTTT. It codes for CASSVEPAGELFF.

As concerns this clone: An end of the junction differs from the germline gene, which may be a read error. The rearrangement uses TRBV5-4 and TRBJ1-2; D gene uncertain. This CDR3 has 17 residues. Germline CDR1 is SGHNT and CDR2 is YYREEE (reference sequence). CDR3 DNA sequence: TGTGCCAGCAGCGCCGAAGATCAGTGGTTAAAATTCTATGGCTACATCTTC. It translates to CASSAEDQWLKFYGYIF.

This clone has just a few counts. This rearrangement joins TRBV30 to TRBJ1-3; the D gene is possibly TRBD1 (5 bases). Germline V lookup: CDR1 GTSNPN, CDR2 SVGIG (reference sequence). The CDR3 has 16 residues. V lost 0 bases to trimming and J lost 0 bases, with 12 bases between them. This CDR3 reads CAWSVGVGYSGNTIYF. CDR3 nucleotides: TGTGCCTGGAGTGTAGGGGTGGGTTACTCTGGAAACACCATATATTTT.

This clone was found a few times. The gene calls are TRBV27 and TRBJ1-4; maybe TRBD1 (5 bases). Trimming took 2 bases from V and 6 from J, leaving 13 bases between them. The CDR3 spans 15 residues. Germline values: CDR1 MNHEY, CDR2 SMNVEV (reference sequence). CDR3 sequence: CASSLGNTGDEKLFF. The CDR3 DNA reads as TGTGCCAGCAGTTTAGGGAACACAGGAGATGAAAAACTGTTTTTT.

The chain recombines TRBV10-3 with TRBJ2-5; possible D gene TRBD2, 5 bases. The CDR3 is 13 amino acids. The germline CDR1 and CDR2 sequences are ENHRY and SYGVKD. Trimming took 4 bases from V and 0 from J, leaving 6 bases between them. CDR3 in amino acids: CAISGGNQETQYF. The CDR3 nucleotides read TGTGCCATCAGTGGAGGGAACCAAGAGACCCAGTACTTC.

The chain uses TRBV7-2 and TRBJ2-2, with D unclear. This CDR3 region has 14 residues. Germline V gene data show CDR1 as SGHTA and CDR2 as FQGNSA. Trimming pared 4 bases from V and 3 bases from J, leaving 9 bases between. In DNA, the CDR3 is TGTGCCAGCAGCTCCCGGGCCTACACCGGGGAGCTGTTTTTT. It encodes CASSSRAYTGELFF.

The V and J genes are TRBV27 and TRBJ2-1; D unresolved. CDR1 and CDR2 (germline): MNHEY, SMNVEV (reference sequence). V dropped 8 bases and J dropped 7 bases, with 15 bases sitting between them. CDR3 length: 13 amino acids. The CDR3 sequence: CASSYGSLNEQFF. In DNA form, the CDR3 reads TGTGCCAGCTCTTACGGGTCCCTGAATGAGCAGTTCTTC.

V is TRBV4-1 and J is TRBJ2-3; D may match TRBD1 or TRBD2 (5 bases each). Trimming pared 4 bases from V and 2 bases from J, leaving 13 bases between. This CDR3 is 15 amino acids long. Germline V lookup: CDR1 MGHRA, CDR2 YSYEKL. CDR3: CASSRSGTDTDTQYF. DNA for the CDR3: TGCGCCAGCAGCCGCTCGGGGACGGACACAGATACGCAGTATTTT.

The rearrangement links TRBV6-5 to TRBJ1-5; possible D gene TRBD1, 5 bases. CDR1 and CDR2 (germline): MNHEY, SVGAGI. The CDR3 extends over 15 amino acids. Trimming cost V 4 bases and J 3 bases, with 13 bases left between them. The CDR3 is CASSSSSGTNQPQHF. CDR3 nucleotide sequence: TGTGCCAGCAGTTCATCAAGTGGGACCAATCAGCCCCAGCATTTT.

This clone was seen a single time. The chain is built from TRBV5-6 and TRBJ1-1; D perhaps matches TRBD1 (6 bases). The CDR3 runs to 17 residues. CDR1 and CDR2 (germline): SGHDT, YYEEEE. Trimming cost V 4 bases and J 0 bases, with 19 bases left between them. The CDR3 nucleotides are TGTGCCAGCAGCCGGTCAGGGGAGATAAGAATGAACACTGAAGCTTTCTTT. Encoded protein: CASSRSGEIRMNTEAFF.

The chain combines TRBV19 with TRBJ2-1; 8 positions agree with TRBD2. Trimming at V came to 7 bases and at J to 5 bases, leaving 10 bases not matched to a gene. Germline assignment: CDR1 LNHDA and CDR2 SQIVND (reference sequence). CDR3 length equals 15 residues. The CDR3 DNA reads TGTGCCAGTACCTCCGGCGGGGGGCTCAACAATGAGCAGTTCTTC. Translation gives CASTSGGGLNNEQFF.

This clone was recorded only once. This rearrangement joins TRBV7-8 to TRBJ1-6; possible D gene TRBD1, 5 bases. Germline loops: CDR1 SGHVS, CDR2 FQNEAQ. V lost 6 bases and J 10 bases, leaving 22 bases between the germline ends. This CDR3 region has 16 residues. The CDR3 sequence: CASSYGRGGLGSPLHF. The CDR3 DNA sequence: TGTGCCAGCAGTTACGGGAGGGGCGGGCTCGGATCACCCCTCCACTTT. Based on the CDR3 plus reference TRBV7-8 and TRBJ1-6, the full variable domain is GAGVSQSPRYKVAKRGQDVALRCDPISGHVSLFWYQQALGQGPEFLTYFQNEAQLDKSGLPSDRFFAERPEGSVSTLKIQRTQQEDSAVYLCASSYGRGGLGSPLHFGNGTRLTVT.

The chain links TRBV4-2 to TRBJ2-5; 9 nucleotides match TRBD2. Germline values: CDR1 LGHNA, CDR2 YNFKEQ. This CDR3 contains 17 residues. V dropped 0 bases and J dropped 2; count of bases not matched to a gene: 7. CDR3 nucleotides: TGTGCCAGCAGCCAAGAAGGTAGCGGGGGAAAACAAGAGACCCAGTACTTC. As protein: CASSQEGSGGKQETQYF.

The gene calls are TRBV28 and TRBJ1-4, with D uncertain. This CDR3 region has 13 residues. Germline loops: CDR1 MDHEN, CDR2 SYDVKM. V lost 7 bases and J 2 bases, leaving 8 bases between the germline ends. The chain's CDR3 is CASNSRTNEKLFF. The CDR3, as DNA: TGTGCCAGCAATTCGCGCACTAATGAAAAACTGTTTTTT.

The V call is TRBV3-1 (or the pseudogene TRBV3-2), the J call TRBJ1-2; no firm D call. The length of the CDR3 is 12 residues. V lost 0 bases to trimming and J lost 8 bases, with 7 bases between them. Germline lookup yields CDR1 LGHDT and CDR2 YNNKEL (reference sequence). The CDR3 nucleotides are TGTGCCAGCAGCCAAGATAGATTCGGCTACACCTTC. Protein product: CASSQDRFGYTF.